This TCR beta chain originates from a study of response to subunit inactivated influenza vaccine. Study-wide findings and caveats: The authors suggested that few new T cells are recruited per seasonal influenza vaccination.

Comment on this clonotype: Its target is not known.

TCRdb ran MiXCR on the RT-PCR reads and lists one entry per CDR3 protein. The sample lists about 190,000 distinct CDR3 sequences; 13% to 15% were seen once. Trimming removed 6 bases from V and 7 bases from J, with 19 bases in between. This CDR3 has 15 residues. Germline values: CDR1 MNHNS, CDR2 SASEGT. The sample here was CD8+ T cells sorted from PBMCs, taken roughly 5 days after vaccination. The sequence derives from a man aged 50-60 years who received an inactivated influenza vaccine. The chain has TRBV6-1 and TRBJ1-3, with D possibly being TRBD1 (6 bases). CDR3 in amino acids: CASRGQGVDWNTIYF. CDR3 in DNA: TGTGCCAGCAGGGGACAAGGGGTCGACTGGAACACCATATATTTT.